This TCR beta chain was observed in a study of vaccination and CD4 T cells after COVID-19. Study at large: Two doses of either BNT162b2 or mRNA-1273 vaccine went to participants.

This clonotype was counted a single time. Its cognate antigen is unknown. Oncomine TCR Beta short-read sequencing was applied to DNA from cultured CD4+ T cells. DNA came from CD4+ T cells after culture. TCRdb itself ran the PCR reads through MiXCR, one entry per CDR3 protein. Here the sample spans 2,500 or so distinct CDR3 sequences, roughly 30% being singletons. Documented treatment: roughly nine-day PBMC culture with coronavirus spike peptide pools or control peptides (ViraFEST assay). CD4+ T lymphocytes from the unexposed donor were collected before the COVID-19 pandemic (2011-2018). V lost 10 bases, J lost 4 bases, and 11 bases stayed unmatched. This CDR3 spans 14 amino acids.

The V and J genes are TRBV12-3 or TRBV12-4 and TRBJ2-7; 9 nucleotides align to TRBD2. The receptor's source is a human donor in good health. The sample consisted of CD4+ T cells from blood, cultured in vitro. In DNA, the CDR3 is TGTGCCACCTCAGATAGCGGGAGAGGTTACGAGCAGTACTTC. Its protein product is CATSDSGRGYEQYF.